Below are 25 T cell receptor beta chains sequenced from a single sample in a study of cytomegalovirus exposure and HLA in healthy donors. The study ran its PCR with 60 Vbeta and 13 Jbeta primers. Assay used: immunoSEQ multiplex PCR; TCRdb lists only in-frame clones, some missing. The sample has around 100,000 clones; over 60% are singletons. Specimen: PBMCs. These receptors originate from a woman aged 25 to 39 in good health and CMV-seronegative.

The chain links TRBV7-9 to TRBJ2-7, with 8 bases fitting TRBD1. J gave up 0 bases and V 5 bases, and 9 bases lay outside the gene matches. The CDR3 extends over 16 amino acids. Looked up from germline, CDR1 is SEHNR and CDR2 is FQNEAQ (reference sequence). The CDR3 region has the DNA TGTGCCAGCAGCCTCGGGACAGGCCAAAGCTCCTACGAGCAGTACTTC. Its protein product is CASSLGTGQSSYEQYF.

The chain couples TRBV7-6 to TRBJ2-4; 7 bases align to TRBD1. CDR1 and CDR2 (germline): SGHVS, FNYEAQ. V was pared by 5 bases and J by 6 bases, with 7 bases of the junction left unmatched. The CDR3 spans 14 residues. CDR3: CASSRQGWRNIQYF. In nucleotides, the CDR3 is TGTGCCAGCAGCCGACAGGGTTGGAGAAACATTCAGTACTTC.

This chain uses TRBV28 with TRBJ2-2; 10 bases are a match to TRBD2. CDR3 length equals 17 residues. Germline-derived CDR1 and CDR2 are MDHEN and SYDVKM. J was trimmed by 5 bases and V by 7 bases; bases with no gene match: 13. This chain's CDR3 is CASKGLANTLGTGELFF. The CDR3 DNA reads TGTGCCAGCAAGGGACTAGCGAACACACTGGGGACCGGGGAGCTGTTTTTT.

This chain joins TRBV9 and TRBJ2-7; 7 bases are a match to TRBD2. V lost 1 base, J lost 6 bases, and 7 bases stayed unmatched. This CDR3 is built from 14 residues. Germline V gives CDR1 SGDLS, CDR2 YYNGEE. Here the CDR3 reads CASSVSGLEAEQYF. DNA for the CDR3: TGTGCCAGCAGCGTATCCGGACTAGAAGCCGAGCAGTACTTC.

This clone has just a few counts. In the same sample, other DNA sequences code for this CDR3. V is TRBV11-3 and J is TRBJ2-3; 8 bases fit TRBD1. This CDR3 contains 14 residues. Germline V lookup: CDR1 SGHNT, CDR2 YENEEA. Trimming removed 1 base from V and 4 bases from J; junction bases left unmatched: 1. CDR3 nucleotides: TGTGCCAGCAGCTTAGGGACAGGGTCAGATACGCAGTATTTT. Translated: CASSLGTGSDTQYF.

This chain joins TRBV5-3 and TRBJ1-1, with 7 bases matching TRBD1. TRBV5-3 is reported as an ORF; its role is uncertain. V shed 2 bases, J shed 1 base, and the junction held 8 bases outside the gene matches. The CDR3 consists of 16 residues. CDR3 residues: CARSLQGRKGNTEAFF. The CDR3 DNA follows: TGTGCCAGAAGCTTACAGGGGCGTAAGGGGAACACTGAAGCTTTCTTT.

The chain employs TRBV30 and TRBJ1-2, with D perhaps matching TRBD1 (5 bases). The germline V gene has CDR1 GTSNPN and CDR2 SVGIG (reference sequence). The germline V and J ends were trimmed by 7 bases and 3 bases, with 21 bases remaining between them. CDR3 size: 15 residues. The CDR3 protein is CASATQDIPYYGYTF. The DNA of the CDR3 is TGTGCCTCTGCAACCCAGGACATTCCTTACTATGGCTACACCTTC.

The chain is built from TRBV19 and TRBJ2-1; TRBD2 matches 11 bases. The CDR3 has 18 amino acids. V shed 7 bases, J shed 6 bases, and the junction held 17 bases outside the gene matches. Germline V gives CDR1 LNHDA, CDR2 SQIVND (reference sequence). CDR3 sequence reads: CASTIPHLLAGVFNEQFF. The CDR3 nucleotides are TGTGCCAGTACCATACCCCATCTACTAGCGGGAGTTTTCAATGAGCAGTTCTTC.

This clone was counted a few times. The CDR3, as DNA: TGTGCCAGCAGCTCCAGAGGTAATGAGCAGTTCTTC. This encodes CASSSRGNEQFF. This chain links TRBV7-9 with TRBJ2-1; no definite D call. V lost 4 bases and J 7 bases, leaving 8 bases between the germline ends. CDR3 size: 12 residues. CDR1 SEHNR and CDR2 FQNEAQ come from the germline V gene (reference sequence).

V usage is TRBV7-9 and J usage is TRBJ1-2; no definite D call. This CDR3 is 14 amino acids long. Trimming pared 4 bases from V and 3 bases from J, leaving 12 bases between. CDR1 SEHNR and CDR2 FQNEAQ come from the germline V gene (reference sequence). The CDR3 region is CASSSGFMDYGYTF. The DNA of the CDR3 is TGTGCCAGCAGCTCGGGATTTATGGACTATGGCTACACCTTC.

The chain has TRBV5-3 and TRBJ2-7; the D is unclear. TRBV5-3 is an open reading frame whose function is uncertain. The CDR3 is 13 residues long. V shed 2 bases and J shed 4 bases, with 10 bases lying between them. The DNA of the CDR3 is TGTGCCAGAAGCTTTTTTGGAGATTACGAGCAGTACTTC. Translated, it gives CARSFFGDYEQYF.

The chain combines TRBV10-1 with TRBJ1-5; 9 bases map to TRBD1. Germline V gives CDR1 WNHNN, CDR2 SYGVQD (reference sequence). The CDR3 sequence is 13 residues long. J was trimmed by 7 bases and V by 8 bases; bases with no gene match: 6. CDR3 sequence: CASLDRGDQPQHF. CDR3 coding DNA: TGCGCCAGCCTGGACAGGGGAGACCAGCCCCAGCATTTT.

This clone was seen just once. J is TRBJ1-5 and V is TRBV30; 10 bases align to TRBD1. Trimming took 2 bases from V and 7 from J; bases not matched to a gene: 11. The CDR3 is 16 residues long. CDR1 and CDR2 (germline): GTSNPN, SVGIG (reference sequence). The CDR3 sequence: CAWSLPRQGARQPQHF. In nucleotides, the CDR3 is TGTGCCTGGAGTCTTCCGCGACAGGGGGCGAGGCAGCCCCAGCATTTT.

This chain joins TRBV6-1 and TRBJ2-5, with D uncertain. Trimming stripped 6 bases from V and 4 bases from J, with 9 bases between. The CDR3 is 12 residues long. Germline CDR1 reads MNHNS; CDR2 reads SASEGT. The CDR3 is CASSRVGETQYF. The CDR3 nucleotides are TGTGCCAGCAGCCGGGTGGGAGAGACCCAGTACTTC.

The chain uses TRBV7-2 and TRBJ2-1; 11 bases are a match to TRBD2. CDR1 and CDR2 from the germline V gene are SGHTA and FQGNSA. The CDR3 covers 19 residues. V lost 5 bases to trimming and J lost 4 bases; unmatched junction nucleotides: 16. The CDR3 reads CASSPVTSGTLRGYNEQFF. CDR3 nucleotide sequence: TGTGCCAGCAGCCCCGTGACTAGCGGGACCCTGCGGGGATACAATGAGCAGTTCTTC.

The rearrangement links TRBV13 to TRBJ1-1, with D possibly matching TRBD1 (5 bases). With 4 bases removed from V and 0 bases from J, the gap between germline ends came to 9 bases. CDR3 length equals 14 residues. Germline CDR1 and CDR2: PRHDT and FYEKMQ (reference sequence). The CDR3 protein is CASSWGEMNTEAFF. DNA of the CDR3: TGTGCCAGCAGCTGGGGGGAGATGAACACTGAAGCTTTCTTT.

The V gene is TRBV7-9, the J gene TRBJ1-6; the D gene is possibly TRBD1 (6 bases). The V end lost 1 base, the J end lost 6 bases, and 10 bases lay between the germline ends. The CDR3 consists of 15 residues. Per the germline V gene, CDR1 is SEHNR and CDR2 is FQNEAQ (reference sequence). The CDR3 spells CASSLGDTANSPLHF. The CDR3 DNA sequence: TGTGCCAGCAGCTTAGGGGACACAGCTAATTCACCCCTCCACTTT.

The chain joins TRBV4-1 to TRBJ2-5; 8 bases align to TRBD1. Losses at the gene ends were 3 bases for V and 4 bases for J; bases not matched to a gene: 7. The CDR3 has 15 residues. Germline lookup yields CDR1 MGHRA and CDR2 YSYEKL. Here the CDR3 DNA reads TGCGCCAGCAGCCAGGGGACAGGCTTTAGAGAGACCCAGTACTTC. Its protein product is CASSQGTGFRETQYF.

This clone was observed a handful of times. The genes are TRBV21-1 and TRBJ2-7; TRBD1, the table's D call, was not compared with the DNA. TRBV21-1 is an annotated pseudogene. The CDR3 covers 16 residues. For the CDR3, the DNA is TGTGCCAGCAGCACCGAGGGACAGGAGAGCTCCTACGAGCAGTACTTC. Its translation: CASSTEGQESSYEQYF.

CDR3 sequence reads: CAISAGGRAGNTIYF. In DNA, the CDR3 is TGTGCCATCAGTGCCGGGGGAAGGGCTGGAAACACCATATATTTT. The chain combines TRBV10-3 with TRBJ1-3, with D perhaps matching TRBD1 (5 bases). V was cut by 4 bases and J by 2 bases, with 12 bases left in between. The CDR3 sequence is 15 residues long. Germline-derived CDR1 and CDR2 are ENHRY and SYGVKD.

This rearrangement joins TRBV10-3 to TRBJ1-3; no reliable D call. V was cut by 7 bases and J by 4 bases, with 20 bases left in between. Germline V gene lookup returns CDR1 ENHRY and CDR2 SYGVKD. CDR3 size: 16 residues. For the CDR3, the DNA is TGTGCCATCAATACTGCGTCGGGTTCTTCCGGAAACACCATATATTTT. Protein: CAINTASGSSGNTIYF.

Only a few counts were recorded for this clone. In DNA form, the CDR3 reads TGTGCCAGCAGCGGTGCTACGGGAGGGTTCACCGGGGAGCTGTTTTTT. Its protein is CASSGATGGFTGELFF. This chain joins TRBV9 and TRBJ2-2; 8 nucleotides align to TRBD2. Per germline, CDR1 SGDLS and CDR2 YYNGEE. This CDR3 region has 16 residues. The V and J ends lost 3 bases and 4 bases, in that order; junction bases with no gene match: 8.

This clone was observed a single time. The rearrangement uses TRBV4-2 and TRBJ2-7, with 7 bases that match TRBD2. Germline values: CDR1 LGHNA, CDR2 YNFKEQ. The CDR3 is made up of 13 amino acids. The J segment lost 4 bases and the V segment lost 4 bases, leaving 4 bases of the junction unmatched. Written as DNA, the CDR3 is TGTGCCAGCAGCCCGGGAGGAGGGTACGAGCAGTACTTC. Amino acid sequence: CASSPGGGYEQYF.

The rearrangement uses TRBV9 and TRBJ1-1; D call uncertain. Germline V lookup: CDR1 SGDLS, CDR2 YYNGEE. The CDR3 loop spans 14 amino acids. V shed 0 bases and J shed 0 bases, with 6 bases lying between them. The CDR3 here is CASSVDPMNTEAFF. CDR3 coding DNA: TGTGCCAGCAGCGTAGATCCTATGAACACTGAAGCTTTCTTT. Complete variable domain (other parts from reference TRBV9 and TRBJ1-1): DSGVTQTPKHLITATGQRVTLRCSPRSGDLSVYWYQQSLDQGLQFLIQYYNGEERAKGNILERFSAQQFPDLHSELNLSSLELGDSALYFCASSVDPMNTEAFFGQGTRLTVV.

The gene calls are TRBV5-1 and TRBJ2-5; 11 nucleotides match TRBD2. The CDR3 contains 16 residues. With V trimmed by 1 base and J by 3 bases, 5 bases remained unmatched. CDR1 is SGHRS, CDR2 YFSETQ, per germline. The CDR3 sequence: CASSLTSGSPEETQYF. CDR3 coding DNA: TGCGCCAGCAGCTTGACTAGCGGGAGCCCGGAAGAGACCCAGTACTTC.